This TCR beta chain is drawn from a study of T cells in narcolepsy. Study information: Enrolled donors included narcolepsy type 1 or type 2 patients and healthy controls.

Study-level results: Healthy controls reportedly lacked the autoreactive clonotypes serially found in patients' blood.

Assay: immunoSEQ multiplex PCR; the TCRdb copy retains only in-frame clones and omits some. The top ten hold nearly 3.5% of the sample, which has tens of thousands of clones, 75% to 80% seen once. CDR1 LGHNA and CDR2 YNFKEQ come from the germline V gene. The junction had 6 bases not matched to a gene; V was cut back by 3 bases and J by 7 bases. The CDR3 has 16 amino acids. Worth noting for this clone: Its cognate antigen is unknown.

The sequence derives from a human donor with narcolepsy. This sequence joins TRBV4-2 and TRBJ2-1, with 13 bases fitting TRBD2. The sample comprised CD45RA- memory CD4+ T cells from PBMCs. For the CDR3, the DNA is TGTGCCAGCAGCCAGATGACTAGCGGGGGGCGGAATGAGCAGTTCTTC. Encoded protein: CASSQMTSGGRNEQFF.